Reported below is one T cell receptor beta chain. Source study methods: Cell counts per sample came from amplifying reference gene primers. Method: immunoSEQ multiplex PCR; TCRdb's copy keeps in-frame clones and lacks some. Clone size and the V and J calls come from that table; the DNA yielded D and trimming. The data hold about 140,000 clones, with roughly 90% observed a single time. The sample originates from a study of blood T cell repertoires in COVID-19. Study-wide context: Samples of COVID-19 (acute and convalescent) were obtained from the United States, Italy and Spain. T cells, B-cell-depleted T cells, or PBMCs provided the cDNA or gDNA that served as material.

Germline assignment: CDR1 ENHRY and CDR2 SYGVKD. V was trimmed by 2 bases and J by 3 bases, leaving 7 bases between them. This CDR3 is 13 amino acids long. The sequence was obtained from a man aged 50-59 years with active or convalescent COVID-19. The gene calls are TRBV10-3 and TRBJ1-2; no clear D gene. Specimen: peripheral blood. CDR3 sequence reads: CAISENTHYGYTF. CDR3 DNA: TGTGCCATCAGTGAGAACACCCACTATGGCTACACCTTC.